These 15 T cell receptor beta chains were sequenced from one sample in a study of T-cell memory formation after mild COVID-19. TCRdb re-analysed the 5' RACE reads in MiXCR, keeping a single row per CDR3 protein. The sample lists hundreds of thousands of distinct CDR3 sequences; 25% to 30% were seen once. Sequencing was performed on PBMCs or a T cell subset sorted from them (not recorded which). These receptors all stem from an adult woman who had mild COVID-19 (a few samples of this study predate the infection). Cell type and time point are not known.

This clonotype was detected only a few times. The chain carries TRBV15 and TRBJ2-7; tentative D call: TRBD2 (5 bases). Germline CDR1 LNHNV, CDR2 YYDKDF (reference sequence). V was shortened by 0 bases and J by 4 bases, with 16 bases between the two germline ends. This CDR3 contains 16 residues. The CDR3 sequence is CATSREGWERGYEQYF. As DNA, the CDR3 is TGTGCCACCAGCAGAGAGGGGTGGGAAAGAGGGTACGAGCAGTACTTC.

This clonotype has a handful of counts. This chain uses TRBV3-1 with TRBJ2-7; D not certain. V shed 2 bases and J shed 3 bases, with 2 bases lying between them. This CDR3 is built from 11 residues. Germline V CDR1 and CDR2: LGHDT, YNNKEL (reference sequence). CDR3 sequence (DNA): TGTGCCAGCAGCCAAATCTACGAGCAGTACTTC. It specifies CASSQIYEQYF.

The CDR3 DNA sequence: TGTGCCAGCAGCCAAGATCACACCCCAGATACGCAGTATTTT. This sequence encodes CASSQDHTPDTQYF. V gene TRBV14 combines with J gene TRBJ2-3; D not certain. The CDR3 is 14 amino acids. Germline assignment: CDR1 SGHDN and CDR2 FVKESK. Between the trimmed V and J ends, which lost 0 bases and 4 bases, there was a span of 8 bases.

This clonotype occurred a few times. The V and J genes are TRBV5-1 and TRBJ2-3; D is undetermined. Looked up from germline, CDR1 is SGHRS and CDR2 is YFSETQ. The CDR3 runs to 13 residues. The V end lost 4 bases, the J end lost 5 bases, and 11 bases lay between the germline ends. CDR3 residues: CASSRAIGDTQYF. Here the CDR3 DNA reads TGCGCCAGCAGCCGAGCAATCGGAGATACGCAGTATTTT.

The sample holds a few counts of this clonotype. The chain recombines TRBV6-2 or TRBV6-3 with TRBJ2-7; tentative D call: TRBD1 (5 bases). Deletions cut 3 bases from V and 0 bases from J, with 12 bases between. This CDR3 has 15 amino acids. Germline V gives CDR1 MNHEY, CDR2 SVGEGT. This chain's CDR3 is CASSYRRQLSYEQYF. Written as DNA, the CDR3 is TGTGCCAGCAGTTATCGGCGACAGCTCTCCTACGAGCAGTACTTC.

The chain carries TRBV7-3 and TRBJ2-7; 9 nucleotides match TRBD1. The CDR3 is made up of 15 amino acids. CDR1 is SGHTA and CDR2 is FQGTGA in the germline V gene. Trimming removed 4 bases from V and 4 bases from J; junction bases left unmatched: 8. This chain's CDR3 is CASSSTGGSGYEQYF. Here the CDR3 DNA reads TGTGCCAGCAGCTCTACAGGGGGCTCGGGGTACGAGCAGTACTTC.

The rearrangement joins TRBV11-2 to TRBJ2-7, with 11 positions matching TRBD2. V shed 4 bases, J shed 2 bases, and the junction held 7 bases outside the gene matches. This CDR3 is built from 16 residues. Germline V gene sequence: CDR1 SGHAT, CDR2 FQNNGV. CDR3: CASSWGLAAFTYEQYF. For the CDR3, the DNA is TGTGCCAGCAGCTGGGGACTAGCGGCATTTACCTACGAGCAGTACTTC.

This clonotype was seen more than once but under ten times. The V call is TRBV20-1, the J call TRBJ2-1, with 9 bases aligning to TRBD2. Germline assignment: CDR1 DFQATT and CDR2 SNEGSKA (reference sequence). V shed 0 bases and J 14 bases; nucleotides not matched to a gene: 14. The CDR3 covers 15 residues. For the CDR3, the DNA is TGCAGTGCTAGAGATCGGGGTAGCGGGGGCCGGGAGAAGTTCTTC. It encodes CSARDRGSGGREKFF.

The chain couples TRBV20-1 to TRBJ2-1; D is unresolved. Per germline, CDR1 DFQATT and CDR2 SNEGSKA (reference sequence). V lost 1 base, J lost 8 bases, and 15 bases lay in between. This CDR3 has 14 residues. The chain's CDR3 is CSARVGIVWYEQFF. The CDR3 DNA reads as TGCAGTGCTAGAGTGGGCATAGTCTGGTATGAGCAGTTCTTC.

The chain uses TRBV7-9 and TRBJ2-1, with D possibly being TRBD2 (6 bases). Germline CDR1 and CDR2: SEHNR and FQNEAQ (reference sequence). The V gene lost 0 bases and the J gene lost 8 bases, with 17 bases spanning the gap. CDR3 length: 16 residues. Here the CDR3 reads CASSLAVHGSGDEQFF. CDR3 nucleotides: TGTGCCAGCAGCTTAGCGGTCCACGGGAGCGGCGATGAGCAGTTCTTC.

J is TRBJ2-3 and V is TRBV5-1, with 8 bases lining up with TRBD1. Germline CDR1 and CDR2: SGHRS and YFSETQ. CDR3 length: 16 amino acids. The V gene end was trimmed by 0 bases and the J gene end by 3 bases; junction bases not matched to a gene: 6. The CDR3 sequence is CASSLGRGLWTDTQYF. The CDR3 nucleotides read TGCGCCAGCAGCTTGGGCAGGGGGCTTTGGACAGATACGCAGTATTTT.

This rearrangement joins TRBV5-4 to TRBJ2-7; the match to TRBD2 covers 11 bases. V lost 2 bases and J lost 4; bases outside the gene matches: 5. Germline V lookup: CDR1 SGHNT, CDR2 YYREEE (reference sequence). CDR3 size: 15 residues. The CDR3 sequence is CASSLPGLAVYEQYF. The CDR3 DNA sequence: TGTGCCAGCAGCTTACCGGGACTAGCGGTTTACGAGCAGTACTTC.

This clonotype was recorded many times. The chain joins TRBV9 to TRBJ2-3, with D perhaps matching TRBD2 (5 bases). The germline CDR1 and CDR2 sequences are SGDLS and YYNGEE. V lost 4 bases, J lost 1 base, and 7 bases lay in between. The CDR3 spans 13 residues. CDR3 sequence: CASSFSGTDTQYF. The CDR3 DNA is TGTGCCAGCAGCTTTAGCGGCACAGATACGCAGTATTTT.

The rearrangement uses TRBV9 and TRBJ2-1, with TRBD2 identical over 8 bases. V dropped 0 bases and J dropped 5; count of bases not matched to a gene: 7. The germline gives CDR1 SGDLS, CDR2 YYNGEE. The CDR3 contains 16 residues. The CDR3 here is CASSVAGRAFNNEQFF. The CDR3 bases are TGTGCCAGCAGCGTAGCCGGGAGGGCCTTTAACAATGAGCAGTTCTTC.

This chain joins TRBV24-1 and TRBJ2-3; the match to TRBD2 covers 9 bases. In germline, CDR1 is KGHDR, CDR2 SFDVKD. The CDR3 runs to 18 residues. V lost 0 bases and J lost 4; bases outside the gene matches: 10. The CDR3 nucleotides are TGTGCCACCAGTGATTTGGGGCGTCTAGCGGGGAACCCAGATACGCAGTATTTT. Translating gives CATSDLGRLAGNPDTQYF.